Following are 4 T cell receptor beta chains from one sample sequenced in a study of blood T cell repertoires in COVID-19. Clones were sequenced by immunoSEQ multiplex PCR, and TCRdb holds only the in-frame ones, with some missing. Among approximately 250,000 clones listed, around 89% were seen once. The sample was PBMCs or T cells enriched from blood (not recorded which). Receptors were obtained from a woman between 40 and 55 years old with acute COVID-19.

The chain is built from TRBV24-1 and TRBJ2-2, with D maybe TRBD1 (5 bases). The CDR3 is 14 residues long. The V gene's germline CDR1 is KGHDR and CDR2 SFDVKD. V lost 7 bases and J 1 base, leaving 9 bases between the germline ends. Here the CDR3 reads CATRRGQNTGELFF. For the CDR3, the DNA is TGTGCCACCAGGCGCGGACAGAACACCGGGGAGCTGTTTTTT.

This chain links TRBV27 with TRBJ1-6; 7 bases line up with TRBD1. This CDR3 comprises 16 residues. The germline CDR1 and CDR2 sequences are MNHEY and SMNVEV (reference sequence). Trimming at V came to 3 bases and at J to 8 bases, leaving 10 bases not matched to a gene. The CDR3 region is CASSFVRARGDSPLHF. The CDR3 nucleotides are TGTGCCAGCAGTTTCGTTAGGGCCAGGGGGGATTCACCCCTCCACTTT.

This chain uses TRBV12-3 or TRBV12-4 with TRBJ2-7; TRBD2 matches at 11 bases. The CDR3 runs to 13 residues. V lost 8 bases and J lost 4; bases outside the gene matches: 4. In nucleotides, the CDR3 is TGTGCCAGCGAAACTAGCGGGAGTTACGAGCAGTACTTC. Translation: CASETSGSYEQYF.

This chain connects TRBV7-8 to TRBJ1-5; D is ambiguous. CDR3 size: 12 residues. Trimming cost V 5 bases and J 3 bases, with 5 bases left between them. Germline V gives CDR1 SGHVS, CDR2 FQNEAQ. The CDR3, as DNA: TGTGCCAGCAGCCGGTACAATCAGCCCCAGCATTTT. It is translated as CASSRYNQPQHF.